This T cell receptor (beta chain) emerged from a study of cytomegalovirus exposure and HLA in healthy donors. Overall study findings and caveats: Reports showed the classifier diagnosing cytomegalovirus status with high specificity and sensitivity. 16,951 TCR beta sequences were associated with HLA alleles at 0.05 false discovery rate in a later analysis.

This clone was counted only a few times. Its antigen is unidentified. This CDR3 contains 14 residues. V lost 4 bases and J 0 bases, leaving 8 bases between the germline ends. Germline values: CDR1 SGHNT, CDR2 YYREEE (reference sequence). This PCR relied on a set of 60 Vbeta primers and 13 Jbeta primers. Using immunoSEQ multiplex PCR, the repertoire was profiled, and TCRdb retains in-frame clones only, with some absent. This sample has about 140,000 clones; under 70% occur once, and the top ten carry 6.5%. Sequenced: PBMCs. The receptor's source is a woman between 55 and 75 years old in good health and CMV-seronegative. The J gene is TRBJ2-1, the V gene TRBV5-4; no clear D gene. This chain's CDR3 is CASSQQSSYNEQFF. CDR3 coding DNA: TGTGCCAGCAGCCAACAGAGCTCCTACAATGAGCAGTTCTTC.